This T cell receptor (beta chain) was documented in a study of blood T cell repertoires in COVID-19. Study summary: Samples of COVID-19 (acute and convalescent) were obtained from the United States, Italy and Spain.

Sequenced by immunoSEQ multiplex PCR; TCRdb stores in-frame clones only, minus some. The data contain roughly 37,000 clones, about 85% of them singletons. Germline CDR1 SEHNR, CDR2 FQNEAQ (reference sequence). The CDR3 runs to 15 residues. V lost 6 bases and J lost 4; bases outside the gene matches: 8. Material: peripheral blood. This chain connects TRBV7-9 to TRBJ1-2; 10 bases line up with TRBD1. The TCR comes from a human donor in a cohort sampled during active COVID-19. CDR3 in amino acids: CASRSSGTGAYGYTF. CDR3 DNA: TGTGCCAGCAGGAGCTCCGGGACAGGGGCCTATGGCTACACCTTC.